This T cell receptor beta chain came from a study of chemoradiotherapy in HPV16-positive cancers. Repertoires were generated with immunoSEQ multiplex PCR, while TCRdb's copy carries only in-frame clones and drops some. The sample consists of about 9,500 clones, about 80% of them appearing once. CDR3 length: 14 amino acids. Trimming removed 6 bases from V and 2 bases from J, with 14 bases in between. CDR1 and CDR2 from the germline V gene are MNHNS and SASEGT. Samples were taken several times over chemoradiotherapy. The receptor comes from a human donor with HPV-associated anogenital cancer. The rearrangement links TRBV6-1 to TRBJ2-7; TRBD2 is a possible D gene (5 bases). The specimen was blood, collected from a patient who underwent chemoradiotherapy. This chain's CDR3 is CASRSLVTTYEQYF. The CDR3, as DNA: TGTGCCAGCAGATCACTAGTCACCACCTACGAGCAGTACTTC.